The 27 T cell receptor beta chains reported below all come from one sample, sequenced in a study of cytomegalovirus exposure and HLA in healthy donors. PCR used 60 Vbeta primers and 13 Jbeta primers. Only in-frame clones appear in the TCRdb table, and some are missing; sequencing was by immunoSEQ multiplex PCR. The sample carries fewer than 250,000 clones, about 83% recorded once. Specimen: PBMCs. Receptor source: a woman aged 45-65 years in good health and CMV-seropositive.

CDR3 sequence reads: CASSPGATGSGYTF. Here the CDR3 DNA reads TGCGCCAGCAGCCCCGGGGCGACAGGTTCTGGCTACACCTTC. V and J are TRBV4-3 and TRBJ1-2, with a possible D match to TRBD1 (6 bases). Between the trimmed V and J ends, which lost 4 bases and 7 bases, there was a span of 16 bases. The CDR3 loop spans 14 amino acids. The germline CDR1 and CDR2 sequences are LGHNA and YSLEER.

The chain is built from TRBV29-1 and TRBJ2-1; D is possibly TRBD1 (6 bases). Trimming shortened V by 6 bases and J by 9 bases, and 9 bases separated the two germline ends. The CDR3 consists of 10 residues. The germline gives CDR1 SQVTM, CDR2 ANQGSEA. CDR3 residues: CSVRGGEQFF. The DNA of the CDR3 is TGCAGCGTCAGAGGGGGTGAGCAGTTCTTC.

The V gene is TRBV19, the J gene TRBJ1-6, with 7 bases lining up with TRBD1. Germline CDR1 LNHDA, CDR2 SQIVND (reference sequence). J lost 4 bases, V lost 5 bases, and 5 bases had no gene match. This CDR3 contains 15 residues. For the CDR3, the DNA is TGTGCCAGTAGTCATCCGGGACAGTATAATTCACCCCTCCACTTT. Amino acid sequence: CASSHPGQYNSPLHF.

The genes are TRBV4-3 and TRBJ2-7, with 10 bases that match TRBD1. The V and J ends lost 3 bases and 6 bases, in that order; junction bases with no gene match: 14. CDR1 LGHNA and CDR2 YSLEER come from the germline V gene. The CDR3 consists of 17 residues. CDR3 loop: CASSQALGTGEVSEQYF. The DNA of the CDR3 is TGCGCCAGCAGCCAGGCCCTAGGGACAGGGGAGGTAAGCGAGCAGTACTTC.

V usage is TRBV11-3 and J usage is TRBJ2-1; the match to TRBD2 covers 11 bases. The CDR3 sequence is 15 residues long. The germline gives CDR1 SGHNT, CDR2 YENEEA. Trimming cost V 0 bases and J 9 bases; bases outside gene matches: 4. CDR3 coding DNA: TGTGCCAGCAGCTTAGATGCTAGCGGGGGGATTGAGCAGTTCTTC. Translation gives CASSLDASGGIEQFF. Full variable domain (remainder filled in from reference TRBV11-3 and TRBJ2-1): EAGVVQSPRYKIIEKKQPVAFWCNPISGHNTLYWYLQNLGQGPELLIRYENEEAVDDSQLPKDRFSAERLKGVDSTLKIQPAELGDSAVYLCASSLDASGGIEQFFGPGTRLTVL.

J is TRBJ1-1 and V is TRBV7-9; TRBD1 might be the D (6 bases). V gave up 7 bases and J gave up 4 bases, with 13 bases separating them. The CDR3 covers 13 residues. CDR1 and CDR2 from the germline V gene are SEHNR and FQNEAQ (reference sequence). This CDR3 is CASNPIGGTEAFF. CDR3 DNA sequence: TGTGCCAGCAACCCTATAGGGGGCACTGAAGCTTTCTTT.

The chain has TRBV18 and TRBJ2-5; TRBD2 aligns across 9 bases. Germline V lookup: CDR1 KGHSH, CDR2 LQKENI. V was pared by 2 bases and J by 4 bases, with 8 bases of the junction left unmatched. The CDR3 consists of 16 residues. The CDR3 DNA reads as TGTGCCAGCTCACCATCTAGCGGGGCCGCGGGAGAGACCCAGTACTTC. It translates to CASSPSSGAAGETQYF.

The chain carries TRBV5-1 and TRBJ1-3, with D possibly being TRBD1 (5 bases). This CDR3 spans 14 amino acids. V was clipped by 0 bases and J by 7 bases, with 11 bases between them. Germline CDR1 and CDR2: SGHRS and YFSETQ. The DNA for the CDR3 is TGCGCCAGCAGCTTGGGGCAGGGCATCAACACCATATATTTT. The encoded protein is CASSLGQGINTIYF.

This clone occurred once. This chain joins TRBV18 and TRBJ2-5; 9 bases map to TRBD2. This CDR3 is built from 17 residues. CDR1 KGHSH and CDR2 LQKENI come from the germline V gene. V shed 5 bases and J 1 base; nucleotides not matched to a gene: 11. The CDR3 region has the DNA TGTGCCAGCTCATCCCAAGGGCCAGCGGGGGGCCAAGAGACCCAGTACTTC. This codes for CASSSQGPAGGQETQYF.

The chain uses TRBV4-3 and TRBJ2-5; D is perhaps TRBD2 (6 bases). The germline V gene has CDR1 LGHNA and CDR2 YSLEER. V gave up 4 bases and J gave up 1 base, with 13 bases separating them. The CDR3 length is 15 residues. In DNA, the CDR3 is TGCGCCAGCAGCCTTCATCGGGGGTCCCAAGAGACCCAGTACTTC. Amino acid sequence: CASSLHRGSQETQYF.

This clone was counted once. This rearrangement joins TRBV29-1 to TRBJ2-3; no clear D gene. Trimming took off 6 bases at V and 2 bases at J, with 12 bases between the two ends. This CDR3 is 13 amino acids long. Germline V gene data show CDR1 as SQVTM and CDR2 as ANQGSEA. Here the CDR3 DNA reads TGCAGCGTAGCGAAGGTCGTCACAGATACGCAGTATTTT. Residues: CSVAKVVTDTQYF.

This clone was counted once. The chain employs TRBV7-8 and TRBJ1-5, with D perhaps TRBD1 (5 bases). Trimming removed 5 bases at V and 5 bases at J, with 10 bases between. The germline gives CDR1 SGHVS, CDR2 FQNEAQ. The CDR3 contains 13 residues. DNA of the CDR3: TGTGCCAGCAGCCCGGGGGGGGATCAGCCCCAGCATTTT. Protein product: CASSPGGDQPQHF.

CDR3 region: CASSRPPGEDTQYF. For the CDR3, the DNA is TGTGCCAGTAGTAGACCCCCGGGGGAAGATACGCAGTATTTT. The gene calls are TRBV19 and TRBJ2-3; tentatively, D is TRBD2 (6 bases). Germline V gene lookup returns CDR1 LNHDA and CDR2 SQIVND (reference sequence). The CDR3 loop spans 14 amino acids. V lost 4 bases and J 5 bases, leaving 13 bases between the germline ends.

The sample holds one count of this clone. The chain joins TRBV30 to TRBJ1-1, with D hard to call. There are 12 residues in the CDR3. Germline V gene lookup returns CDR1 GTSNPN and CDR2 SVGIG (reference sequence). Trimming shortened V by 3 bases and J by 6 bases, and 11 bases separated the two germline ends. CDR3 DNA: TGTGCCTGGAGAGGTACGAGGGCTGAAGCTTTCTTT. Its protein product is CAWRGTRAEAFF.

The gene calls are TRBV28 and TRBJ2-5; perhaps TRBD1 as D (6 bases). CDR3 length: 15 residues. Trimming stripped 5 bases from V and 0 bases from J, with 13 bases between. CDR1 is MDHEN and CDR2 is SYDVKM in the germline V gene. The CDR3 nucleotides read TGTGCCAGCAGTCCCCGTGGGGGCCACCAAGAGACCCAGTACTTC. Translated: CASSPRGGHQETQYF.

The gene calls are TRBV28 and TRBJ2-7; 10 bases fit TRBD1. The germline V gene has CDR1 MDHEN and CDR2 SYDVKM. This CDR3 region has 13 residues. The ends lost 6 bases at V and 3 bases at J; junction bases unmatched: 2. This CDR3 reads CASRWTGGYEQYF. The CDR3 nucleotides are TGTGCCAGCAGGTGGACAGGGGGCTACGAGCAGTACTTC.

The chain is built from TRBV6-5 and TRBJ1-1; possibly TRBD1 for D (6 bases). Germline CDR1 and CDR2: MNHEY and SVGAGI. There are 13 residues in the CDR3. Trimming removed 7 bases at V and 3 bases at J, with 12 bases between. The DNA for the CDR3 is TGTGCCAGCAACAGGGTGGGGGACACTGAAGCTTTCTTT. It translates to CASNRVGDTEAFF.

The gene calls are TRBV10-3 and TRBJ1-1; tentatively, D is TRBD1 (6 bases). From germline, CDR1 is ENHRY and CDR2 SYGVKD. This CDR3 is built from 15 residues. Trimming removed 3 bases at V and 3 bases at J, with 14 bases between. This CDR3 reads CAISEAGVGDTEAFF. In DNA, the CDR3 is TGTGCCATCAGTGAAGCAGGGGTTGGCGACACTGAAGCTTTCTTT.

This chain uses TRBV28 with TRBJ1-5; the D gene is possibly TRBD1 (6 bases). Germline CDR1 and CDR2: MDHEN and SYDVKM. The V and J ends lost 2 bases and 9 bases respectively, with 11 bases between them. This CDR3 is 13 amino acids long. The CDR3 sequence: CASSLLQGWPQHF. The CDR3 DNA reads TGTGCCAGCAGTTTACTTCAGGGGTGGCCCCAGCATTTT.

The chain carries TRBV18 and TRBJ2-7; TRBD1 agrees at 7 bases. The CDR3 runs to 14 residues. With 3 bases clipped from V and 2 bases from J, the junction kept 4 bases outside the gene matches. Germline V gene sequence: CDR1 KGHSH, CDR2 LQKENI. The CDR3 sequence is CASSPRGLAYEQYF. The CDR3 region has the DNA TGTGCCAGCTCACCGAGGGGGCTGGCCTACGAGCAGTACTTC.

The count of this clone is one. The rearrangement joins TRBV7-8 to TRBJ1-1; D perhaps matches TRBD1 (6 bases). The V gene lost 0 bases and the J gene lost 4 bases, with 12 bases spanning the gap. Germline CDR1 and CDR2: SGHVS and FQNEAQ. This CDR3 comprises 15 residues. CDR3 protein: CASSLAGSGVTEAFF. CDR3 in DNA: TGTGCCAGCAGCTTAGCTGGGTCAGGGGTCACTGAAGCTTTCTTT.

CDR3 sequence: CASSTTGNGKLFF. For the CDR3, the DNA is TGTGCCAGTAGTACCACGGGTAATGGGAAACTGTTTTTT. The chain employs TRBV19 and TRBJ1-4; no firm D call. Per germline, CDR1 LNHDA and CDR2 SQIVND (reference sequence). The CDR3 extends over 13 amino acids. V was trimmed by 4 bases and J by 11 bases, leaving 14 bases between them.

V is TRBV19 and J is TRBJ2-2; D is possibly TRBD1 (6 bases). Germline V gene sequence: CDR1 LNHDA, CDR2 SQIVND (reference sequence). The CDR3 is 17 residues long. Trimming took 1 base from V and 3 from J, leaving 15 bases between them. The CDR3 nucleotides read TGTGCCAGTAGTATAGCGTCAGGGGATAGCTACACCGGGGAGCTGTTTTTT. Residues: CASSIASGDSYTGELFF.

The chain combines TRBV2 with TRBJ2-1; 10 positions match TRBD2. CDR1 SNHLY and CDR2 FYNNEI come from the germline V gene. This CDR3 comprises 14 residues. The V gene end was trimmed by 7 bases and the J gene end by 4 bases; junction bases not matched to a gene: 4. In DNA form, the CDR3 reads TGTGCCAGCACCCGGACTAGCGGTTACAATGAGCAGTTCTTC. Its translation is CASTRTSGYNEQFF.

The chain joins TRBV15 to TRBJ1-2; no definite D call. Trimming removed 6 bases at V and 4 bases at J, with 15 bases between. The CDR3 has 14 amino acids. Germline CDR1 LNHNV, CDR2 YYDKDF (reference sequence). The chain's CDR3 is CATSPTVQLYGYTF. The CDR3 coding sequence is TGTGCCACCAGTCCTACGGTTCAACTCTATGGCTACACCTTC.

This rearrangement joins TRBV5-1 to TRBJ1-2, with TRBD1 identical over 8 bases. The J segment lost 8 bases and the V segment lost 4 bases, leaving 13 bases of the junction unmatched. Germline V CDR1 and CDR2: SGHRS, YFSETQ. The CDR3 is made up of 15 amino acids. In DNA, the CDR3 is TGCGCCAGCAGCCCCGAGGGCCAGGGGGCGCGCGGCTACACCTTC. Amino acid sequence: CASSPEGQGARGYTF.

This clone was picked up a small number of times. The CDR3 DNA follows: TGCGCCAGCAGCTTGGAAACAGGATTTAATGAAAAACTGTTTTTT. Its protein product is CASSLETGFNEKLFF. This chain links TRBV5-1 with TRBJ1-4, with a tentative D call TRBD1 (5 bases). Trimming took off 0 bases at V and 4 bases at J, with 10 bases between the two ends. This CDR3 has 15 residues. The V gene's germline CDR1 is SGHRS and CDR2 YFSETQ.